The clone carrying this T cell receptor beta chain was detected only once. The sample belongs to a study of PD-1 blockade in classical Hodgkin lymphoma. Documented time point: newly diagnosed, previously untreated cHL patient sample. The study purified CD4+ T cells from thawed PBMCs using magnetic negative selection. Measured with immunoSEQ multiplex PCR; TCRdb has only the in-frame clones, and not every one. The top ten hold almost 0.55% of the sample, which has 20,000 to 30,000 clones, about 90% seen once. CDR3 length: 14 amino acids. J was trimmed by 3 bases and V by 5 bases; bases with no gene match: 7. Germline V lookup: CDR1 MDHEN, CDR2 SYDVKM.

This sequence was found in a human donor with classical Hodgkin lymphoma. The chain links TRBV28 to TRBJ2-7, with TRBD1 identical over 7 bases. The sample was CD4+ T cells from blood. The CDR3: CASSRRDRNYEQYF. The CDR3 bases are TGTGCCAGCAGTAGACGGGACAGAAACTACGAGCAGTACTTC.